These 18 T cell receptor beta chains originate from one sample sequenced in a study of T cells after yellow fever vaccination. One entry per CDR3 protein, called by TCRdb with MiXCR from the 5' RACE reads. The sample carries about 260,000 distinct CDR3 sequences, around 5.3% recorded once. The sequences come from CD4+ T cells sorted from PBMCs, collected on the day of the yellow fever booster vaccination. Receptors were obtained from a young man who received the YFV17D yellow fever vaccine.

The chain links TRBV9 to TRBJ1-5; a possible D gene is TRBD1 (6 bases). In germline, CDR1 is SGDLS, CDR2 YYNGEE. Deletions cut 3 bases from V and 7 bases from J, with 14 bases between. This CDR3 is 14 amino acids long. CDR3 bases: TGTGCCAGCAGCGCCACAGGGATAGGCCAGCCCCAGCATTTT. Translating gives CASSATGIGQPQHF. The entire variable domain, with the rest obtained from reference TRBV9 and TRBJ1-5, is as follows: DSGVTQTPKHLITATGQRVTLRCSPRSGDLSVYWYQQSLDQGLQFLIQYYNGEERAKGNILERFSAQQFPDLHSELNLSSLELGDSALYFCASSATGIGQPQHFGDGTRLSIL.

This clonotype was found a few times. The chain combines TRBV28 with TRBJ2-7; 8 bases are a match to TRBD1. Germline lookup yields CDR1 MDHEN and CDR2 SYDVKM. The V segment lost 8 bases and the J segment 1 base; nucleotides outside the gene matches: 7. This CDR3 contains 14 residues. The CDR3 is CASAGGAMSYEQYV. Written as DNA, the CDR3 is TGTGCCAGCGCAGGGGGCGCGATGTCCTACGAGCAGTACGTC.

This clonotype was found a few times. V is TRBV20-1 and J is TRBJ1-2, with TRBD1 identical over 7 bases. Germline V gene sequence: CDR1 DFQATT, CDR2 SNEGSKA (reference sequence). The CDR3 is made up of 13 amino acids. After removal of 4 bases from V and 4 bases from J, the junction contained 6 bases not matched to a gene. The DNA for the CDR3 is TGCAGTGCTAAGTTACAGGGGACCTATGGCTACACCTTC. Protein sequence: CSAKLQGTYGYTF.

This clonotype was seen many times. This CDR3 reads CASSLQGLRTEAFF. In DNA form, the CDR3 reads TGTGCCAGCAGCTTACAGGGTCTTCGGACTGAAGCTTTCTTT. The chain carries TRBV9 and TRBJ1-1, with D possibly TRBD1 on 6 matching bases. CDR1 SGDLS and CDR2 YYNGEE come from the germline V gene. The CDR3 loop spans 14 amino acids. Trimming stripped 4 bases from V and 5 bases from J, with 15 bases between.

This clonotype appeared a few times. This rearrangement joins TRBV9 to TRBJ2-5; TRBD1 matches at 10 bases. CDR1 is SGDLS and CDR2 is YYNGEE in the germline V gene. V lost 7 bases to trimming and J lost 5 bases; unmatched junction nucleotides: 5. This CDR3 has 13 residues. This CDR3 is CASGRQGAETQYF. The CDR3 nucleotides read TGTGCCAGCGGCCGACAGGGGGCCGAGACCCAGTACTTC.

This clonotype was seen more than once but under ten times. The CDR3 nucleotides are TGTGCCAGTAGTATTCGTCCGACGGAAAACACCATATATTTT. Amino acid sequence: CASSIRPTENTIYF. The chain combines TRBV19 with TRBJ1-3; D gene uncertain. Per germline, CDR1 LNHDA and CDR2 SQIVND (reference sequence). Between the trimmed V and J ends, which lost 3 bases and 6 bases, there was a span of 12 bases. This CDR3 is 14 amino acids long.

This clonotype was counted only a few times. This sequence joins TRBV12-3 or TRBV12-4 and TRBJ1-3; 7 bases map to TRBD1. Losses at the gene ends were 6 bases for V and 0 bases for J; bases not matched to a gene: 5. CDR3 length: 15 residues. CDR3 sequence (DNA): TGTGCCAGCAGGCGGACAGGCCACTCTGGAAACACCATATATTTT. Encoded protein: CASRRTGHSGNTIYF.

The rearrangement uses TRBV5-1 and TRBJ2-7; 7 positions match TRBD1. V trimming: 0 bases; J trimming: 1 base; junction bases outside the gene matches: 4. This CDR3 spans 15 amino acids. Germline V gene lookup returns CDR1 SGHRS and CDR2 YFSETQ. This CDR3 is CASSLVPRGSYEQYF. CDR3 nucleotide sequence: TGCGCCAGCAGCTTGGTCCCCAGGGGGTCCTACGAGCAGTACTTC.

There are many counts of this clonotype. The CDR3 here is CASSLSGLATDTQYF. The CDR3 DNA sequence: TGTGCCAGCAGCTTATCCGGACTAGCCACAGATACGCAGTATTTT. V and J are TRBV7-6 and TRBJ2-3; 8 bases line up with TRBD2. The CDR3 loop spans 15 amino acids. V dropped 2 bases and J dropped 2; count of bases not matched to a gene: 3. Germline assignment: CDR1 SGHVS and CDR2 FNYEAQ.

The V and J genes are TRBV5-1 and TRBJ2-1; TRBD1 matches 7 bases. This CDR3 is built from 14 residues. Germline CDR1 reads SGHRS; CDR2 reads YFSETQ. The ends lost 7 bases at V and 5 bases at J; junction bases unmatched: 9. CDR3 nucleotides: TGCGCCAGCCGCCGACAGGGCCCAGACAATGAGCAGTTCTTC. Its translation: CASRRQGPDNEQFF.

The chain carries TRBV24-1 and TRBJ1-5; 7 bases map to TRBD1. The V and J ends lost 3 bases and 3 bases, in that order; junction bases with no gene match: 7. The CDR3 is 16 amino acids. Germline V CDR1 and CDR2: KGHDR, SFDVKD. Here the CDR3 DNA reads TGTGCCACCAGTGATCCCCGAGGGGGCCTCAATCAGCCCCAGCATTTT. Its protein is CATSDPRGGLNQPQHF.

The chain is built from TRBV6-2 or TRBV6-3 and TRBJ1-2; D is undetermined. CDR3 length: 11 residues. Trimming removed 2 bases at V and 8 bases at J, with 6 bases between. CDR1 is MNHEY, CDR2 SVGEGT, per germline. CDR3 bases: TGTGCCAGCAGTTACCGGCGGGGCTACACCTTC. Translating it yields CASSYRRGYTF.

At least ten counts were recorded for this clonotype. This chain links TRBV20-1 with TRBJ1-1, with D perhaps TRBD1 (6 bases). The V end lost 6 bases, the J end lost 1 base, and 15 bases lay between the germline ends. This CDR3 contains 14 residues. Germline values: CDR1 DFQATT, CDR2 SNEGSKA (reference sequence). The CDR3 nucleotides are TGCAGTGCGAGACGGGGGGCGCAGAACACTGAAGCTTTCTTT. Translation gives CSARRGAQNTEAFF.

This clonotype was recorded at least ten times. The CDR3 DNA reads as TGTGCCAGCAGCGTCACAGGGGCGAATGGCTACACCTTC. Its protein product is CASSVTGANGYTF. The J gene is TRBJ1-2, the V gene TRBV9; 7 bases line up with TRBD1. Germline-derived CDR1 and CDR2 are SGDLS and YYNGEE. This CDR3 is 13 amino acids long. V trimming: 2 bases; J trimming: 6 bases; junction bases outside the gene matches: 4.

Ten or more counts support this clonotype. The CDR3 here is CASSLEVAGAQYF. The CDR3 bases are TGTGCCAGCAGCTTAGAGGTAGCGGGGGCGCAGTATTTT. The chain has TRBV7-2 and TRBJ2-3; 9 positions match TRBD2. Germline values: CDR1 SGHTA, CDR2 FQGNSA. The trim removed 1 base at V and 10 bases at J, leaving 3 bases unmatched. The CDR3 has 13 amino acids.

The V and J genes are TRBV5-1 and TRBJ2-5; D perhaps matches TRBD1 (5 bases). Germline CDR1 is SGHRS and CDR2 is YFSETQ. The CDR3 extends over 14 amino acids. V shed 3 bases and J shed 0 bases, with 9 bases lying between them. The CDR3 loop reads CASSYTGNQETQYF. Here the CDR3 DNA reads TGCGCCAGCAGCTACACAGGAAACCAAGAGACCCAGTACTTC.

This clonotype was recorded many times. The genes are TRBV5-1 and TRBJ2-2; TRBD2 agrees at 9 bases. V dropped 0 bases and J dropped 4; count of bases not matched to a gene: 1. CDR1 and CDR2 from the germline V gene are SGHRS and YFSETQ. The CDR3 has 15 residues. The CDR3 nucleotides read TGCGCCAGCAGCTTGGGACTAGCGGTCACCGGGGAGCTGTTTTTT. Protein sequence: CASSLGLAVTGELFF.

In this sample, this clonotype turned up many times. J is TRBJ2-2 and V is TRBV7-2; D not certain. CDR3 length: 13 residues. Trimming pared 4 bases from V and 7 bases from J, leaving 10 bases between. Looked up from germline, CDR1 is SGHTA and CDR2 is FQGNSA. The CDR3 coding sequence is TGTGCCAGCAGCTGGGTGCGGAGCGGGGAGCTGTTTTTT. Residues: CASSWVRSGELFF.